This TCR beta chain was found in a study of blood T cells in healthy people across ages. Regarding the study as a whole: Shifts in expanded clonotypes may have been confounded by donor CMV status, which was unknown. Long-lived donors had more naive CD4+ cells and higher diversity than aged donors. Roughly linearly, TCR beta diversity per million T cells fell as age increased. Higher naive T cell percentage went strongly together with higher TCR beta diversity.

With V trimmed by 5 bases and J by 8 bases, 5 bases remained unmatched. The CDR3 is 12 residues long. As to this clonotype: Its antigen is not identified.

PCR was performed a second time for 7 to 11 cycles using a sample-barcoded 5' primer and a J-beta primer mix. TCRdb re-derived calls from the 5' RACE reads in MiXCR, one entry per CDR3 protein. This table has just over 800,000 distinct CDR3 sequences, around 62% appearing once. The J gene is TRBJ1-2, the V gene TRBV12-3 or TRBV12-4; TRBD1 matches 7 bases. The sample consisted of blood. This receptor was taken from a young man in good health. The CDR3 DNA follows: TGTGCCAGCAGTCCGACAGGGTTAGGCTACACCTTC. Protein product: CASSPTGLGYTF.